This TCR beta chain is from a study of blood T cell repertoires in COVID-19. Across the study: From T cells, B-cell-depleted T cells, or PBMCs came the material, which was cDNA or gDNA.

The CDR3 covers 15 residues. With V trimmed by 5 bases and J by 4 bases, 8 bases remained unmatched. The germline gives CDR1 SNHLY, CDR2 FYNNEI. Original handling: For nucleated cells, counts were estimated from reference gene primer amplification. Only in-frame clones appear in the TCRdb table, and some are missing; sequencing was by immunoSEQ multiplex PCR. D and trimming come from the DNA, and the V and J calls and clone size come from that table. The sample consists of some 250,000 clones, around 88% of them appearing once. This clone has a single count. This TCR came from a man between 40 and 49 years old with active or convalescent COVID-19. The sequenced sample consisted of peripheral blood. The chain recombines TRBV2 with TRBJ2-5; 9 nucleotides line up with TRBD1. The CDR3 spells CASSRGQGSTETQYF. For the CDR3, the DNA is TGTGCCAGCAGTCGAGGACAGGGGTCAACAGAGACCCAGTACTTC.